One T cell receptor beta chain is described in this entry. It has no known antigen specificity. Base qualities were left out, and no much larger clone turns up one base away. TCRbeta CDR3 regions were amplified from genomic DNA using the immunoSEQ Assay, a bias-controlled multiplex PCR. From the authors' description of their analysis: The number of nucleated cells in each sample was estimated from the amplification of reference gene primers within the assay. Sequence reads were collapsed and filtered to measure the absolute abundance of every unique TCRbeta CDR3 rearrangement. Productive Simpson clonality was computed per sample as the square root of Simpson's diversity index over productive rearrangements. In its TCRdb copy, this immuneACCESS table keeps in-frame sequences only and misses some clones. Where compared with another copy, unresolved V genes explain less than half of these, and the others have no known cause. V, J and clone size reflect that table, while D and trimming were determined from the DNA. Across this sample there are around 40,000 clones, with under 85% seen only once. Clones ranked in the top ten supply roughly a third of the sample.

The data were obtained in a study of blood T cell repertoires in COVID-19 (dated by TCRdb to 2019 to 2021). Regarding the research as a whole: Samples covering the acute and convalescent phases of COVID-19 were provided by collaborators in the United States, Italy and Spain. Subjects who had been exposed to COVID-19, were actively infected with it, or had recovered from it provided the deeply sampled blood TCRbeta repertoires that made up the dataset. The material from the prospective study consisted of cDNA or gDNA derived from T cells, B-cell-depleted T cells, or PBMCs. Nearly every sample came with metadata listing a de-identified subject ID, COVID-19 status, age in years and sex. The repertoires were released in a freely available public database intended as a resource for research on the immune response to SARS-CoV-2. Where available, HLA class I and class II types were taken from metadata supplied by the sample provider and were not determined by assay-based typing. The samples were drawn from the first 160 participants of the ongoing ImmuneRACE study and from some 1,300 subjects provided by 6 global collaborators. Overall study outcomes, separate from this receptor: Clinical and demographic metadata were provided uncurated, with the amount varying by source and participant.

The CDR3 runs 15 amino acids, cysteine and phenylalanine included. The entry retains the CDR3 DNA only, 45 bases that are in frame from base 1. Clipping removes 8 bases from V and 2 bases from J, with 5 as the unmatched junction base count. CDR1 and CDR2, looked up from the germline V gene (reference sequence), are LNHNV and YYDKDF. Collaborating institutions collected whole blood in K2EDTA tubes following their own protocols. For TCRbeta analysis, collaborators shipped samples as frozen whole blood, isolated PBMCs, or DNA extracted from either of those sample types. This receptor was taken from a woman of 80 years or more with acute or convalescent COVID-19. The rearrangement combines TRBV15 with TRBJ2-6; a stretch of 8 junction bases matches TRBD1. Sequenced sample: peripheral blood. The DNA sequence reads TGTGCCACCGGGGCAGGGGGCGCTGGGGCCAACGTCCTGACTTTC. This encodes CATGAGGAGANVLTF. The full variable domain, with segments outside the CDR3 supplied by the reference TRBV15 and TRBJ2-6 proteins, appears as DAMVIQNPRYQVTQFGKPVTLSCSQTLNHNVMYWYQQKSSQAPKLLFHYYDKDFNNEADTPDNFQSRRPNTSFCFLDIRSPGLGDTAMYLCATGAGGAGANVLTFGAGSRLTVL.